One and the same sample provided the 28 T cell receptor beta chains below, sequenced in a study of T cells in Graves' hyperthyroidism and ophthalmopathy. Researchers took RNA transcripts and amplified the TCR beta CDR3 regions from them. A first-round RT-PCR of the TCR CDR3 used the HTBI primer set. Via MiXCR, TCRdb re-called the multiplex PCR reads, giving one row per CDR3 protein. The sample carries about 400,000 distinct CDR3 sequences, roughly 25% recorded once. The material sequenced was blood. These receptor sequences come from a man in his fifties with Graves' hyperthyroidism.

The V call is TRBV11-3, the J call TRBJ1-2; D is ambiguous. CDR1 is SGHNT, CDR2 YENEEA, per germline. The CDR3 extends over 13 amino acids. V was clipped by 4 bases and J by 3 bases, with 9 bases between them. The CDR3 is CASSSRRDYGYTF. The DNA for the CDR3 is TGTGCCAGCAGCTCAAGGCGAGACTATGGCTACACCTTC.

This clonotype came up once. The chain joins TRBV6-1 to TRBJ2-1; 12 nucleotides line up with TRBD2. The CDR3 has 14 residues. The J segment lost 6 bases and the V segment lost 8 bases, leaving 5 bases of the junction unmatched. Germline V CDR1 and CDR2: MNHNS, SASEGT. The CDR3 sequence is CASQLAGGPNEQFF. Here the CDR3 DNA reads TGTGCCAGCCAGCTAGCGGGAGGGCCCAATGAGCAGTTCTTC.

CDR3 DNA sequence: TGTGCCAGCAGTTACTCACATGCGGACGAAAAACTGTTTTTT. Encoded protein: CASSYSHADEKLFF. The chain uses TRBV6-2 or TRBV6-3 and TRBJ1-4; the D is unclear. V lost 0 bases and J lost 8, with 10 bases in between. From germline, CDR1 is MNHEY and CDR2 SVGEGT. The CDR3 is 14 residues long.

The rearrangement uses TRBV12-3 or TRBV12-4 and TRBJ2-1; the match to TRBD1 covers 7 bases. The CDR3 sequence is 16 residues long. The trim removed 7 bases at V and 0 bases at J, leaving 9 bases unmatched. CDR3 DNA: TGTGCCAGCACCCCTCAGGGGGTGAGCTCCTACAATGAGCAGTTCTTC. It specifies CASTPQGVSSYNEQFF.

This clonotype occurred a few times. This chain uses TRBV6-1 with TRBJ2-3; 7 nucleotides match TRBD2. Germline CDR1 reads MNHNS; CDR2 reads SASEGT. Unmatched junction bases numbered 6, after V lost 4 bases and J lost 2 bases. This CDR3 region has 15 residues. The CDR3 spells CASSVGLVYTDTQYF. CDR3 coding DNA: TGTGCCAGCAGTGTCGGACTAGTTTACACAGATACGCAGTATTTT.

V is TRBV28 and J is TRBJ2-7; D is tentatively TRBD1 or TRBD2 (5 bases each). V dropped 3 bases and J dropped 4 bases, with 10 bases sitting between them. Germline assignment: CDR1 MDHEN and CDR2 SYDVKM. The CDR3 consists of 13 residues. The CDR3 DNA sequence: TGTGCCAGCAGTTTCCCGGGACGGTACGAGCAGTACTTC. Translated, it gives CASSFPGRYEQYF.

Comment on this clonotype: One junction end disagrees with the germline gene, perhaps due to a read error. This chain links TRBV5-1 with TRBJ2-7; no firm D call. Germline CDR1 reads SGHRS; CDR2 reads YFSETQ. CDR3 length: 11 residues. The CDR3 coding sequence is TGCGCCAGCAGGTTGGCCCACGAGCAGTACTTC. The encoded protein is CASRLAHEQYF.

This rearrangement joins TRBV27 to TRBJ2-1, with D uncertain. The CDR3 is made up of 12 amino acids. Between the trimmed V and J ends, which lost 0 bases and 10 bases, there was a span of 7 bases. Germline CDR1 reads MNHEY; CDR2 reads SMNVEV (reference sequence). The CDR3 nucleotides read TGTGCCAGCAGTTTATCCCCCGGCGAGCAGTTCTTC. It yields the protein CASSLSPGEQFF.

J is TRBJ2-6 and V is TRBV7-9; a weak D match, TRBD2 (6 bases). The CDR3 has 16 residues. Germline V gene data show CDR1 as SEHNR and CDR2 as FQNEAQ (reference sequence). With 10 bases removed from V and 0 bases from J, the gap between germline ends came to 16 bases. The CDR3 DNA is TGTGCCACCGCCGGGACTTCCTACTCTGGGGCCAACGTCCTGACTTTC. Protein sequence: CATAGTSYSGANVLTF.

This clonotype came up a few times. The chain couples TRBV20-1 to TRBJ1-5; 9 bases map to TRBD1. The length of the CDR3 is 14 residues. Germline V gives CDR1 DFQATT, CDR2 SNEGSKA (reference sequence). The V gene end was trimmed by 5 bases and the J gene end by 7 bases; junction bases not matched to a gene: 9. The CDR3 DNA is TGCAGTGCTGTTCCGGGACAGGGAATGCAGCCCCAGCATTTT. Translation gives CSAVPGQGMQPQHF.

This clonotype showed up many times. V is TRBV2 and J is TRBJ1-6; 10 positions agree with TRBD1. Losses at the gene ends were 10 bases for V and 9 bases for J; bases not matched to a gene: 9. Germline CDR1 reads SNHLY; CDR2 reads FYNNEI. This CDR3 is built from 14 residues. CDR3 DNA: TGTGCCACCCAGGAGCGGGACAGGGGTTCACCCCTCCACTTT. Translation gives CATQERDRGSPLHF.

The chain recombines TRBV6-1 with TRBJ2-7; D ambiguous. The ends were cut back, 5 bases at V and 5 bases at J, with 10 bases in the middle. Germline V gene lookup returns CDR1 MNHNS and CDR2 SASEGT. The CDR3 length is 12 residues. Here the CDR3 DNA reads TGTGCCAGCAGTTCCCTTGGCGACGAGCAGTACTTC. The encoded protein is CASSSLGDEQYF.

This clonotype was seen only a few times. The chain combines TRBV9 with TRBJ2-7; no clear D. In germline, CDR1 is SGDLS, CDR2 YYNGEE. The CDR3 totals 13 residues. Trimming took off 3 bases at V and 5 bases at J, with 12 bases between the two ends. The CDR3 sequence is CASSAYYWDEQYF. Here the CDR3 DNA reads TGTGCCAGCAGCGCCTATTACTGGGACGAGCAGTACTTC.

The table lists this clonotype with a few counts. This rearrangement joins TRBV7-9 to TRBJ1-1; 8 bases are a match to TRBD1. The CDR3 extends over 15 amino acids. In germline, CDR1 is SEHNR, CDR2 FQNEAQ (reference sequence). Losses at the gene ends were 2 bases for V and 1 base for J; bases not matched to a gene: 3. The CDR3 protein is CASSLSDRANTEAFF. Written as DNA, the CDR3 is TGTGCCAGCAGCTTATCGGACAGGGCGAACACTGAAGCTTTCTTT.

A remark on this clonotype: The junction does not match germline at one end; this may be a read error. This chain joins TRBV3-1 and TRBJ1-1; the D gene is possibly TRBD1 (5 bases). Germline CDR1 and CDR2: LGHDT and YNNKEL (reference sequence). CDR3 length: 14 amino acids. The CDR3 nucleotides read TGTGCGAGGAGCCGAGCAGGGATGGGCACTGAAGGTTTCTTT. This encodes CARSRAGMGTEGFF.

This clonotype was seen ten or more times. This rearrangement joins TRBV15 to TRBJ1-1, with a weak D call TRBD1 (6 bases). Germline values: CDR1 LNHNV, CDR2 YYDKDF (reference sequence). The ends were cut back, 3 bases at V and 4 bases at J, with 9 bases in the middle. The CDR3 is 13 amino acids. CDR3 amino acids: CATSSRQVTEAFF. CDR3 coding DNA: TGTGCCACCAGCAGCAGACAGGTCACTGAAGCTTTCTTT.

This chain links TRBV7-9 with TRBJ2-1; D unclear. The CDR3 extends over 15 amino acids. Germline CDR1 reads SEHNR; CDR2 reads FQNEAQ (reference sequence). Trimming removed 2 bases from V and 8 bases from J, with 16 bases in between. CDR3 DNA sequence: TGTGCCAGCAGCTTAAATTCCGGAGCTGGCGATGAGCAGTTCTTC. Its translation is CASSLNSGAGDEQFF.

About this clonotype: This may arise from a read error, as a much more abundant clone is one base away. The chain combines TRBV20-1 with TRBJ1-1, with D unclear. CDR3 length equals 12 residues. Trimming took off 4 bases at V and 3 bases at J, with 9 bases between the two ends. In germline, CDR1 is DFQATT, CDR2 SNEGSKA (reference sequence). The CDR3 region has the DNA TGCAGTGCTACGACAAGGGACACTGAAGCTTTCTTT. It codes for CSATTRDTEAFF.

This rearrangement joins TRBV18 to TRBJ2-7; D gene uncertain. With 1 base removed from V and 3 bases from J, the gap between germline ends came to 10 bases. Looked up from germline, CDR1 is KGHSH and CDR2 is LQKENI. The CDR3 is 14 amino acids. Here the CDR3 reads CASSPQQSGYEQYF. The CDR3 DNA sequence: TGTGCCAGCTCACCACAACAGAGTGGCTACGAGCAGTACTTC.

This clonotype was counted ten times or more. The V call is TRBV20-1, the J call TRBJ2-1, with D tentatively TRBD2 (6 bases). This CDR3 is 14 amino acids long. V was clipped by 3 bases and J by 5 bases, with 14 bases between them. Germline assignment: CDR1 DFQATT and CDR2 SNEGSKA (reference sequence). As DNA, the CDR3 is TGCAGTGCTAGTCAAACTAGCTTTCACAATGAGCAGTTCTTC. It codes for CSASQTSFHNEQFF.

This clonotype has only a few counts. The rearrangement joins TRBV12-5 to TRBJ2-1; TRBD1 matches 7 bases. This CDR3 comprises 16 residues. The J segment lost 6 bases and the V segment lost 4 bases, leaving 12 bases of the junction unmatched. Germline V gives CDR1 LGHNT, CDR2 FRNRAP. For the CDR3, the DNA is TGTGCTAGTGGTTCAGCACCGGGACAGATCGGCAATGAGCAGTTCTTC. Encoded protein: CASGSAPGQIGNEQFF.

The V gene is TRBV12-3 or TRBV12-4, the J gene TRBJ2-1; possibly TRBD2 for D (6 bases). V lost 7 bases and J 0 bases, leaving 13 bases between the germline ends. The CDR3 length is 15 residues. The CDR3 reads CASNVGLPSYNEQFF. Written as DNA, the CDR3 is TGTGCCAGCAACGTGGGACTTCCCTCCTACAATGAGCAGTTCTTC.

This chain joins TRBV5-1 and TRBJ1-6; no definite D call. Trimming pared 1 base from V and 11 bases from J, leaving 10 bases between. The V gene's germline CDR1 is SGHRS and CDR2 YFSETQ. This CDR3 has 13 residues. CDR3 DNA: TGCGCCAGCAGCTTGATGGTTTACACACCCCTCCACTTT. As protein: CASSLMVYTPLHF.

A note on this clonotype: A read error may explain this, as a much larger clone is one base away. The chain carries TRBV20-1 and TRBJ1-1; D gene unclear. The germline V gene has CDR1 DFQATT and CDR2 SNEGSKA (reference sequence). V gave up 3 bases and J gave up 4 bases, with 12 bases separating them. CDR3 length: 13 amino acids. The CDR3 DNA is TGCAGTGCTAGGGTTACGATGAGCACTGAAGCTTTCTTT. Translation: CSARVTMSTEAFF.

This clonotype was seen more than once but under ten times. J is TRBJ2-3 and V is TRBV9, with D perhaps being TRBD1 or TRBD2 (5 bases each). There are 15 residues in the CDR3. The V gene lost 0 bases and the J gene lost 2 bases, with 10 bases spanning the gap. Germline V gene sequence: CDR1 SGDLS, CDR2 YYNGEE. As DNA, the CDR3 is TGTGCCAGCAGCGTAGCCGGGGCTACCACAGATACGCAGTATTTT. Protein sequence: CASSVAGATTDTQYF.

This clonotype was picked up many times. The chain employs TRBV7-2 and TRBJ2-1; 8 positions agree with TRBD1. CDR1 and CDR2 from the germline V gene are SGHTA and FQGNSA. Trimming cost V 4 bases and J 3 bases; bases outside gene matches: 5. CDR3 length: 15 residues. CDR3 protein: CASSSRDRIYNEQFF. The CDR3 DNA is TGTGCCAGCAGCTCCCGGGACAGGATCTACAATGAGCAGTTCTTC. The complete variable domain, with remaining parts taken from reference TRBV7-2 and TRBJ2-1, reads GAGVSQSPSNKVTEKGKDVELRCDPISGHTALYWYRQSLGQGLEFLIYFQGNSAPDKSGLPSDRFSAERTGGSVSTLTIQRTQQEDSAVYLCASSSRDRIYNEQFFGPGTRLTVL.

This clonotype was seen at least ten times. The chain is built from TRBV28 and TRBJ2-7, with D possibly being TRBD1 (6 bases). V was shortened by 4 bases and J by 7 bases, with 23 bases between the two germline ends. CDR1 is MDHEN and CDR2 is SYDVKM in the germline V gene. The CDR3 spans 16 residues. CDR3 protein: CASSSLTGTRVGEQYF. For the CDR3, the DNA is TGTGCCAGCAGTTCGCTTACCGGGACACGGGTTGGGGAGCAGTACTTC.

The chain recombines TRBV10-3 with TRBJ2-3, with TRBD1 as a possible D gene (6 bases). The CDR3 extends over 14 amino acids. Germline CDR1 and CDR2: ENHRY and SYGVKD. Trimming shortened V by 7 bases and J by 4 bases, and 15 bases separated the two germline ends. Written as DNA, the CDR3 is TGTGCCATCAAGGAGACAGGATCCCCAGATACGCAGTATTTT. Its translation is CAIKETGSPDTQYF.